Listed here are 13 T cell receptor beta chains from one sample, sequenced in a study of human T cells and chemical hapten exposure. Time point specified: patch test 1, 2 weeks after DPC sensitization. This sample's treatment: therapeutic diphenylcyclopropenone sensitization with weekly scalp DPC. MiXCR, applied by TCRdb to the RACE reads, yields one record per CDR3 protein. The table lists just over 80,000 distinct CDR3 sequences, around a tenth of them singletons. The sample consisted of whole blood, taken in connection with sensitization to the hapten diphenylcyclopropenone (DPC). These receptor sequences come from a woman in her forties or fifties with alopecia areata. Some clones in this sample may be carry-over from other donors' samples.

There are a few counts of this clonotype. In DNA, the CDR3 is TGTGCCAGCAGCTCGGCAGGCAACGAGCAGTACTTC. This translates into CASSSAGNEQYF. V gene TRBV7-9 combines with J gene TRBJ2-7, with D unclear. Germline CDR1 and CDR2: SEHNR and FQNEAQ (reference sequence). The CDR3 is 12 amino acids. With 4 bases removed from V and 5 bases from J, the gap between germline ends came to 9 bases.

The rearrangement joins TRBV24-1 to TRBJ2-1; 8 bases are shared with TRBD2. The CDR3 length is 16 residues. Germline-derived CDR1 and CDR2 are KGHDR and SFDVKD. J gave up 0 bases and V 7 bases, and 7 bases lay outside the gene matches. The CDR3 here is CATRGLAGSSYNEQFF. CDR3 DNA sequence: TGTGCCACCAGAGGACTAGCCGGTAGCTCCTACAATGAGCAGTTCTTC.

This chain links TRBV7-8 with TRBJ2-6; 8 nucleotides match TRBD1. The CDR3 runs 17 residues. The V segment lost 1 base and the J segment 3 bases; nucleotides outside the gene matches: 5. Germline CDR1 reads SGHVS; CDR2 reads FQNEAQ. The CDR3 DNA sequence: TGTGCCAGCAGCTTAGGTCAGGGGGCCGGTGGGGCCAACGTCCTGACTTTC. As protein: CASSLGQGAGGANVLTF. The full variable domain, its missing parts supplied by reference TRBV7-8 and TRBJ2-6, is GAGVSQSPRYKVAKRGQDVALRCDPISGHVSLFWYQQALGQGPEFLTYFQNEAQLDKSGLPSDRFFAERPEGSVSTLKIQRTQQEDSAVYLCASSLGQGAGGANVLTFGAGSRLTVL.

Only a few counts were recorded for this clonotype. The V and J genes are TRBV19 and TRBJ2-7; 8 bases line up with TRBD1. Per the germline V gene, CDR1 is LNHDA and CDR2 is SQIVND (reference sequence). CDR3 length equals 14 residues. Trimming took 5 bases from V and 5 from J; bases not matched to a gene: 8. The DNA of the CDR3 is TGTGCCAGTAGTGTCAGGGGGCGCGACCACGAGCAGTACTTC. Its translation is CASSVRGRDHEQYF. Filled out from reference TRBV19 and TRBJ2-7, the complete variable domain reads DGGITQSPKYLFRKEGQNVTLSCEQNLNHDAMYWYRQDPGQGLRLIYYSQIVNDFQKGDIAEGYSVSREKKESFPLTVTSAQKNPTAFYLCASSVRGRDHEQYFGPGTRLTVT.

This clonotype has at least ten counts. The rearrangement links TRBV29-1 to TRBJ1-2; D remains ambiguous. CDR3 length: 12 amino acids. Trimming took 1 base from V and 4 from J, leaving 7 bases between them. The germline CDR1 and CDR2 sequences are SQVTM and ANQGSEA. CDR3 sequence: CSVEAFLYGYTF. The CDR3 region has the DNA TGCAGCGTTGAAGCATTCCTCTATGGCTACACCTTC.

The chain is built from TRBV2 and TRBJ2-7, with 9 bases matching TRBD1. V gave up 8 bases and J gave up 6 bases; unmatched junction bases: 2. CDR1 SNHLY and CDR2 FYNNEI come from the germline V gene. The CDR3 runs 11 residues. For the CDR3, the DNA is TGTGCCAGCCAGACAGGGGGCGAGCAGTACTTC. It translates to CASQTGGEQYF.

This clonotype has just a few counts. The V call is TRBV6-4, the J call TRBJ1-1; 7 bases agree with TRBD1. Germline CDR1 MRHNA, CDR2 SNTAGT. The ends lost 5 bases at V and 3 bases at J; junction bases unmatched: 3. This CDR3 is built from 13 residues. For the CDR3, the DNA is TGTGCCAGCAGTCTGACAGGGTACACTGAAGCTTTCTTT. Translation: CASSLTGYTEAFF.

This clonotype was counted only a few times. The chain couples TRBV4-1 to TRBJ1-6; no definite D call. V lost 0 bases and J 0 bases, leaving 15 bases between the germline ends. This CDR3 has 19 amino acids. Germline V lookup: CDR1 MGHRA, CDR2 YSYEKL. In DNA form, the CDR3 reads TGCGCCAGCAGCCAAGATAAAGTATGGGGAAGCTCCTATAATTCACCCCTCCACTTT. Amino acids: CASSQDKVWGSSYNSPLHF.

J is TRBJ2-5 and V is TRBV7-6, with D possibly being TRBD1 (5 bases). Germline CDR1 reads SGHVS; CDR2 reads FNYEAQ. V lost 1 base and J lost 4, with 13 bases in between. The CDR3 has 15 amino acids. The CDR3 DNA reads as TGTGCCAGCAGCTTAGTAGGGGTTGGTGCAGAGACCCAGTACTTC. It codes for CASSLVGVGAETQYF.

In this sample, this clonotype turned up many times. V usage is TRBV20-1 and J usage is TRBJ2-1, with TRBD2 matching 10 bases. Germline trimming cut 5 bases from V and 7 bases from J; bases unmatched to any gene: 8. The CDR3 spans 14 residues. Per the germline V gene, CDR1 is DFQATT and CDR2 is SNEGSKA (reference sequence). CDR3 sequence (DNA): TGCAGTGCTCAAGCGGGAGGGGGGTGGAATGAGCAGTTCTTC. This encodes CSAQAGGGWNEQFF.

This clonotype was detected ten times or more. The J gene is TRBJ1-5, the V gene TRBV20-1; no reliable D call. There are 17 residues in the CDR3. Germline V gene sequence: CDR1 DFQATT, CDR2 SNEGSKA (reference sequence). Trimming removed 5 bases from V and 6 bases from J, with 26 bases in between. CDR3 in amino acids: CSAYNFHNGPPSQPQHF. DNA for the CDR3: TGCAGTGCTTATAACTTCCACAATGGCCCCCCGAGTCAGCCCCAGCATTTT.

This clonotype was counted many times. This chain joins TRBV19 and TRBJ2-5, with D perhaps TRBD1 (6 bases). Trimming took 3 bases from V and 5 from J, leaving 22 bases between them. This CDR3 is built from 17 residues. The germline CDR1 and CDR2 sequences are LNHDA and SQIVND (reference sequence). DNA of the CDR3: TGTGCCAGTAGTATGGGTTCAGTCGGACAGCGCGGGGAGACCCAGTACTTC. Translated: CASSMGSVGQRGETQYF.

This clonotype has ten or more counts. The rearrangement uses TRBV18 and TRBJ2-1, with 11 bases identical to TRBD2. This CDR3 comprises 15 residues. The V gene end was trimmed by 4 bases and the J gene end by 6 bases; junction bases not matched to a gene: 5. The germline V gene has CDR1 KGHSH and CDR2 LQKENI. Here the CDR3 reads CASSLRTSGRNEQFF. In nucleotides, the CDR3 is TGTGCCAGCTCACTCCGGACTAGCGGGCGCAATGAGCAGTTCTTC.